One sample yielded the 14 T cell receptor beta chains listed below, sequenced in a study of Ad26.COV2.S vaccination and SARS-CoV-2 variants. Treatment in this sample: around 19 received Ad26.COV2.S at low or high dose, single or two shots; 5 received placebo; per-sample allocation not given. Sampling was performed 63 days after the first vaccine or placebo injection. Sequencing used immunoSEQ multiplex PCR; TCRdb keeps in-frame clones, though not all of them. The sample records roughly 700,000 clones, approximately 88% being singletons. This sample comprised peripheral blood, obtained in a trial of Ad26.COV2.S vaccine versus placebo. The receptor source for this set is a person between 18 and 60 years old who received the Ad26.COV2.S COVID-19 vaccine or a placebo.

The CDR3 reads CASSVDRGPYNEQFF. Here the CDR3 DNA reads TGTGCCAGCAGCGTGGACAGGGGCCCCTACAATGAGCAGTTCTTC. The rearrangement uses TRBV11-2 and TRBJ2-1; the match to TRBD1 covers 9 bases. The CDR3 covers 15 residues. V dropped 5 bases and J dropped 2; count of bases not matched to a gene: 4. Germline loops: CDR1 SGHAT, CDR2 FQNNGV.

The rearrangement uses TRBV7-2 and TRBJ1-5; D perhaps matches TRBD1 (5 bases). From germline, CDR1 is SGHTA and CDR2 FQGNSA. V dropped 4 bases and J dropped 0 bases, with 7 bases sitting between them. The CDR3 has 14 residues. CDR3 DNA: TGTGCCAGCAGCTCAGACAGTAGCAATCAGCCCCAGCATTTT. This encodes CASSSDSSNQPQHF.

The chain is built from TRBV5-4 and TRBJ2-2; D is perhaps TRBD2 (6 bases). This CDR3 spans 13 amino acids. CDR1 is SGHNT, CDR2 YYREEE, per germline (reference sequence). The V gene lost 5 bases and the J gene lost 8 bases, with 13 bases spanning the gap. DNA of the CDR3: TGTGCCAGCAGTTGGGACTCTGGAGGGGAGCTGTTTTTT. Amino acid sequence: CASSWDSGGELFF.

V usage is TRBV11-2 and J usage is TRBJ1-1; D unclear. The CDR3 runs 15 residues. V shed 5 bases and J shed 2 bases, with 15 bases lying between them. CDR1 and CDR2 (germline): SGHAT, FQNNGV. CDR3 in amino acids: CASSRVGQDNTEAFF. In nucleotides, the CDR3 is TGTGCCAGCAGCCGCGTTGGGCAGGACAACACTGAAGCTTTCTTT.

The chain employs TRBV5-6 and TRBJ1-6, with D maybe TRBD1 (6 bases). The CDR3 contains 14 residues. V lost 2 bases, J lost 9 bases, and 12 bases lay in between. In germline, CDR1 is SGHDT, CDR2 YYEEEE. CDR3 sequence reads: CASSFQGLASPLHF. For the CDR3, the DNA is TGTGCCAGCAGCTTTCAGGGGTTGGCTTCACCCCTCCACTTT. The full variable domain, in which reference TRBV5-6 and TRBJ1-6 provide the parts outside the CDR3, is DAGVTQSPTHLIKTRGQQVTLRCSPKSGHDTVSWYQQALGQGPQFIFQYYEEEERQRGNFPDRFSGHQFPNYSSELNVNALLLGDSALYLCASSFQGLASPLHFGNGTRLTVT.

The CDR3 spells CASSRTGLVEKLFF. The CDR3 DNA reads as TGTGCCAGCTCACGGACAGGGCTTGTTGAAAAACTGTTTTTT. The V call is TRBV18, the J call TRBJ1-4; 8 nucleotides match TRBD1. The CDR3 contains 14 residues. CDR1 and CDR2 from the germline V gene are KGHSH and LQKENI. J gave up 7 bases and V 4 bases, and 5 bases lay outside the gene matches.

The chain uses TRBV27 and TRBJ2-1; no firm D call. This CDR3 spans 11 amino acids. The V gene's germline CDR1 is MNHEY and CDR2 SMNVEV (reference sequence). Trimming took off 3 bases at V and 6 bases at J, with 3 bases between the two ends. The CDR3 sequence is CASSFVNEQFF. CDR3 nucleotide sequence: TGTGCCAGCAGTTTTGTCAATGAGCAGTTCTTC.

CDR3 coding DNA: TGTGCCAGCAGCCGCGGACAGGGGGTTGCAGATACGCAGTATTTT. It is translated as CASSRGQGVADTQYF. The rearrangement joins TRBV5-4 to TRBJ2-3; 10 nucleotides align to TRBD1. Germline-derived CDR1 and CDR2 are SGHNT and YYREEE (reference sequence). Unmatched junction bases numbered 6, after V lost 4 bases and J lost 4 bases. The CDR3 is 15 residues long.

The genes are TRBV6-5 and TRBJ2-1; possibly TRBD1 for D (6 bases). The CDR3 extends over 13 amino acids. Trimming stripped 7 bases from V and 4 bases from J, with 11 bases between. Per germline, CDR1 MNHEY and CDR2 SVGAGI. The CDR3, as DNA: TGTGCCAGCACTTCGGGACAATACAATGAGCAGTTCTTC. Amino acids: CASTSGQYNEQFF.

CDR3 in DNA: TGTGCCAGCAGCTTAATGGGAGGAGCCGTTGGGGTAGAGACCCAGTACTTC. Protein product: CASSLMGGAVGVETQYF. This chain joins TRBV11-2 and TRBJ2-5, with D perhaps matching TRBD2 (6 bases). V was clipped by 2 bases and J by 4 bases, with 20 bases between them. The V gene's germline CDR1 is SGHAT and CDR2 FQNNGV. The CDR3 loop spans 17 amino acids.

This clone came up once. This chain connects TRBV7-3 to TRBJ2-3; D is perhaps TRBD1 (5 bases). The V gene's germline CDR1 is SGHTA and CDR2 FQGTGA. Between the trimmed V and J ends, which lost 6 bases and 6 bases, there was a span of 16 bases. The CDR3 has 14 amino acids. The CDR3 reads CASSQGVGADTQYF. The CDR3 DNA reads TGTGCCAGCAGTCAAGGGGTTGGTGCGGATACGCAGTATTTT.

This sequence joins TRBV6-2 or TRBV6-3 and TRBJ2-5; D not resolved. Germline V CDR1 and CDR2: MNHEY, SVGEGT. The CDR3 totals 17 residues. V lost 5 bases and J lost 2, with 21 bases in between. This chain's CDR3 is CASSHRAATRLQETQYF. DNA for the CDR3: TGTGCCAGCAGTCACCGGGCCGCAACCCGATTACAAGAGACCCAGTACTTC.

This chain joins TRBV18 and TRBJ2-2; D may be TRBD2 (5 bases). The length of the CDR3 is 16 residues. The germline gives CDR1 KGHSH, CDR2 LQKENI. V lost 3 bases and J lost 0, with 11 bases in between. The CDR3 nucleotides read TGTGCCAGCTCACCTATCATCGGGACGAACACCGGGGAGCTGTTTTTT. It codes for CASSPIIGTNTGELFF. Filled out from reference TRBV18 and TRBJ2-2, the complete variable domain reads NAGVMQNPRHLVRRRGQEARLRCSPMKGHSHVYWYRQLPEEGLKFMVYLQKENIIDESGMPKERFSAEFPKEGPSILRIQQVVRGDSAAYFCASSPIIGTNTGELFFGEGSRLTVL.

The CDR3 region has the DNA TGTGCCATCAGTGAACTCTCGGCCTATGGCTACACCTTC. This gives the protein CAISELSAYGYTF. The chain is built from TRBV10-3 and TRBJ1-2; D not resolved. The ends were cut back, 3 bases at V and 4 bases at J, with 9 bases in the middle. The CDR3 has 13 amino acids. The germline CDR1 and CDR2 sequences are ENHRY and SYGVKD.